Each of the 17 T cell receptor beta chains below was sequenced from the same sample in a study of blood T cells in healthy people across ages. A second PCR of roughly 6 to 12 cycles used a sample-barcoded 5' primer and a J-beta primer mix. TCRdb re-analysed the 5' RACE reads in MiXCR, keeping a single row per CDR3 protein. The top ten hold around 21% of the sample, which has almost 1 million distinct CDR3 sequences, roughly 51% seen once. Sequenced input: blood. The receptor source for this set is a woman aged 60 to 75 in good health.

V gene TRBV9 combines with J gene TRBJ2-7; D might be TRBD2 (6 bases). The DNA end lines up better with TRBJ2-5; the J call may be wrong. Germline V gene data show CDR1 as SGDLS and CDR2 as YYNGEE. The CDR3 is made up of 14 amino acids. Here the CDR3 DNA reads TGTGCCAGCAGCGCCGCGGGGCGTGGCGAGACCCAGTACTTC. Protein product: CASSAAGRGETQYF.

This sequence joins TRBV4-2 and TRBJ2-3; D could derive from TRBD1 or TRBD2 (5 bases each). Looked up from germline, CDR1 is LGHNA and CDR2 is YNFKEQ. V gave up 0 bases and J gave up 3 bases, with 16 bases separating them. This CDR3 spans 17 amino acids. The CDR3 nucleotides read TGTGCCAGCAGCCAAGATGGGGGTGGGGCGGGTACAGATACGCAGTATTTT. It translates to CASSQDGGGAGTDTQYF.

The chain is built from TRBV7-9 and TRBJ1-6; 9 bases fit TRBD1. CDR3 size: 18 residues. V shed 1 base, J shed 10 bases, and the junction held 14 bases outside the gene matches. Germline V gives CDR1 SEHNR, CDR2 FQNEAQ (reference sequence). The CDR3 spells CASSLGGSPRDRDSPLHF. Here the CDR3 DNA reads TGTGCCAGCAGCTTAGGAGGCTCCCCCCGGGACAGGGACTCACCCCTCCACTTT.

This clonotype was seen only once. The V and J genes are TRBV20-1 and TRBJ2-1; 7 bases fit TRBD2. This CDR3 is 16 amino acids long. CDR1 is DFQATT and CDR2 is SNEGSKA in the germline V gene (reference sequence). V shed 5 bases, J shed 7 bases, and the junction held 17 bases outside the gene matches. In DNA form, the CDR3 reads TGCAGTGCTCCCTGGGGAGGACGGCGGGGGAGGAATGAGCAGTTCTTC. Translation: CSAPWGGRRGRNEQFF.

The chain links TRBV28 to TRBJ1-2, with D possibly matching TRBD1 (5 bases). Germline assignment: CDR1 MDHEN and CDR2 SYDVKM. V was shortened by 3 bases and J by 1 base, with 12 bases between the two germline ends. The CDR3 is 15 residues long. This chain's CDR3 is CASSLDRGCNYGYTF. The CDR3 region has the DNA TGTGCCAGCAGTTTGGATAGGGGTTGTAACTATGGCTACACCTTC.

CDR3 residues: CASSPAEGPNEQFF. The CDR3 coding sequence is TGTGCCAGCAGCCCCGCCGAGGGTCCAAATGAGCAGTTCTTC. The chain employs TRBV7-9 and TRBJ2-1, with D possibly matching TRBD2 (5 bases). The germline V and J ends were trimmed by 5 bases and 7 bases, with 15 bases remaining between them. This CDR3 is 14 amino acids long. Germline V lookup: CDR1 SEHNR, CDR2 FQNEAQ (reference sequence).

The chain has TRBV19 and TRBJ2-6; possibly TRBD1 for D (6 bases). The CDR3 runs 16 residues. Between the trimmed V and J ends, which lost 8 bases and 0 bases, there was a span of 14 bases. Germline V gene lookup returns CDR1 LNHDA and CDR2 SQIVND (reference sequence). CDR3 loop: CASQTGILSGANVLTF. CDR3 sequence (DNA): TGTGCCAGTCAGACAGGCATACTCTCTGGGGCCAACGTCCTGACTTTC.

In its sample, this clonotype was seen many times. The chain is built from TRBV4-1 and TRBJ2-7; D possibly corresponds to TRBD1 (5 bases). Germline values: CDR1 MGHRA, CDR2 YSYEKL. The CDR3 loop spans 13 amino acids. Trimming stripped 0 bases from V and 6 bases from J, with 9 bases between. CDR3 amino acids: CASSQDPGREQYF. DNA of the CDR3: TGCGCCAGCAGCCAAGATCCAGGGCGCGAGCAGTACTTC.

J is TRBJ1-2 and V is TRBV7-9; D uncertain. Per germline, CDR1 SEHNR and CDR2 FQNEAQ (reference sequence). V was clipped by 0 bases and J by 3 bases, with 5 bases between them. This CDR3 is 13 amino acids long. CDR3 loop: CASSLAYDYGYTF. In DNA form, the CDR3 reads TGTGCCAGCAGCTTAGCTTATGACTATGGCTACACCTTC. Drawing the rest from reference TRBV7-9 and TRBJ1-2, the complete variable domain is DTGVSQNPRHKITKRGQNVTFRCDPISEHNRLYWYRQTLGQGPEFLTYFQNEAQLEKSRLLSDRFSAERPKGSFSTLEIQRTEQGDSAMYLCASSLAYDYGYTFGSGTRLTVV.

The chain has TRBV20-1 and TRBJ2-1; the match to TRBD2 covers 12 bases. With 5 bases clipped from V and 7 bases from J, the junction kept 12 bases outside the gene matches. The CDR3 is 16 residues long. CDR1 is DFQATT, CDR2 SNEGSKA, per germline (reference sequence). CDR3 nucleotide sequence: TGCAGTGCTCGTCGTCTAGCGGGAGGGGCCTGGAATGAGCAGTTCTTC. This translates into CSARRLAGGAWNEQFF.

V and J are TRBV6-1 and TRBJ1-5; no definite D call. The germline CDR1 and CDR2 sequences are MNHNS and SASEGT. There are 13 residues in the CDR3. Trimming pared 7 bases from V and 0 bases from J, leaving 7 bases between. The CDR3 DNA reads as TGTGCCAGCAACGGGCATAGCAATCAGCCCCAGCATTTT. Encoded protein: CASNGHSNQPQHF.

J is TRBJ2-1 and V is TRBV6-6, with unresolved D. V lost 8 bases and J lost 5, with 16 bases in between. Germline V lookup: CDR1 MNHNY, CDR2 SVGAGI (reference sequence). This CDR3 has 14 amino acids. For the CDR3, the DNA is TGTGCCAGCGCAGTCCTAAATATTCACAATGAGCAGTTCTTC. It translates to CASAVLNIHNEQFF.

This clonotype was detected only a few times. V usage is TRBV20-1 and J usage is TRBJ2-1, with 12 bases identical to TRBD2. In germline, CDR1 is DFQATT, CDR2 SNEGSKA (reference sequence). The J segment lost 13 bases and the V segment lost 5 bases, leaving 6 bases of the junction unmatched. The CDR3 runs 12 residues. CDR3 region: CSAGTTSGRQFF. CDR3 bases: TGCAGTGCTGGGACGACTAGCGGGAGACAGTTCTTC.

The table lists this clonotype with a few counts. The chain joins TRBV15 to TRBJ2-1; D may be TRBD1 (5 bases). The CDR3 length is 17 residues. Germline V CDR1 and CDR2: LNHNV, YYDKDF (reference sequence). V was cut by 3 bases and J by 5 bases, with 20 bases left in between. CDR3 in amino acids: CATSSPPWLEGDNEQFF. The DNA of the CDR3 is TGTGCCACCAGCAGCCCCCCTTGGCTAGAAGGGGACAATGAGCAGTTCTTC. Filled out from reference TRBV15 and TRBJ2-1, the complete variable domain reads DAMVIQNPRYQVTQFGKPVTLSCSQTLNHNVMYWYQQKSSQAPKLLFHYYDKDFNNEADTPDNFQSRRPNTSFCFLDIRSPGLGDTAMYLCATSSPPWLEGDNEQFFGPGTRLTVL.

V and J are TRBV29-1 and TRBJ2-4, with TRBD1 as a possible D gene (6 bases). This CDR3 has 13 residues. Germline CDR1 SQVTM, CDR2 ANQGSEA. V lost 3 bases, J lost 3 bases, and 9 bases lay in between. CDR3 DNA sequence: TGCAGCGTTGACGCAGGGGTCAAAAACATTCAGTACTTC. Its translation is CSVDAGVKNIQYF.

This rearrangement joins TRBV12-3 or TRBV12-4 to TRBJ2-5; TRBD2 matches 9 bases. V lost 3 bases, J lost 4 bases, and 6 bases stayed unmatched. This CDR3 has 15 amino acids. The CDR3 DNA follows: TGTGCCAGCAGTTTGGGCGGGAGGGCCGGAGAGACCCAGTACTTC. Its translation: CASSLGGRAGETQYF.

This rearrangement joins TRBV4-3 to TRBJ2-5, with 12 bases identical to TRBD1. Gene TRBJ2-7 matches the end of the DNA better, so the J call may be wrong. The CDR3 extends over 15 amino acids. The germline V gene has CDR1 LGHNA and CDR2 YSLEER. The CDR3 DNA reads as TGCGCCAGCAGCCGCCTTAGGGGACAGGGGGCCGAGCAGTACTTC. Encoded protein: CASSRLRGQGAEQYF.